Described below is a single T cell receptor (beta chain) sequence and its context. Its binding antigen is unknown. No per-base quality is available; no much larger clone lies one base away. The data were obtained in a study of T cell responses to AZD1222 COVID-19 vaccine (dated by TCRdb to the early 2020s). Regarding the research as a whole: TCR sequencing covered some 240 trial participants: about 210 given two doses of AZD1222 and 26 given two doses of MenACWY control vaccine. Enrollment into the trials was organized by age into subgroups of 18-55, 56-69 and 70-plus years, and those subgroups contained roughly 150, 30 and 60 TCR-sequenced participants, respectively. Study-wide findings and limitations: The vaccine-associated CD4 TCRs covered the entire spike protein, and the dominant responses fell in regions 160-218 and 743-854. Participants were mostly white British and included more females than males, and it was suggested by the authors that clonal diversity may have been underestimated. Epitopes outside the regions mutated in the B.1.351 and B.1.1.7 variants were reportedly recognized by nearly half of the unique spike-specific TCRs. No day 14 peak-response samples were available, so repertoires were characterized only after the peak T cell response. In the small 56-69-year group, the increase in depth fell short of significance, most likely because of low power. After two AZD1222 doses, spike-specific TCR breadth and depth were significantly higher than at day 0 and than in MenACWY recipients. Conclusions about previously exposed vaccinees were limited because only six AZD1222 recipients were SARS-CoV-2 seropositive at baseline.

What this sample's time point label stands for: about 28 days (+/-7) after the second vaccine dose. This specimen's treatment or condition label, interpreted: meningococcal conjugate vaccine given as trial control. Vaccinee samples came from UK trials COV001 and COV002, including a single-blind randomized controlled phase 2/3 trial of AZD1222 (ChAdOx1 nCoV-19) in healthy adults. For TCRbeta chain sequencing, PBMC samples from trial participants were taken at day 0 and at day 28 after the second dose. Trimming leaves V shorter by 6 bases and J shorter by 0 bases, with the junction holding 7 bases beyond the gene matches. The CDR3 holds 16 amino acids from the cysteine to the phenylalanine. Only CDR3 DNA is held: 48 bases, read in frame from base 1. For CDR1 and CDR2, the germline V gene (reference sequence) lists SGHAT and FQDESV. The CDR3 regions of human TCRbeta chains were subjected to immunosequencing. The study's own analysis went as follows. TCRs in the repertoires were matched against a reference library of SARS-CoV-2-specific TCRs that had been generated with the MIRA antigen-specificity platform. Breadth was defined as the fraction of unique TCRs that were SARS-CoV-2-associated, and depth was defined as the fraction of total T cells that were SARS-CoV-2-associated. Each spike-specific TCR was assigned to its reactive spike region and to a CD4 or CD8 class using the MIRA data. Log10-transformed breadth and depth values were compared by one-way ANOVA with Sidak's multiple comparisons tests. TCRdb holds this immuneACCESS table with in-frame rearrangements only. Some clones are missing; in checked studies, unresolved V genes explain under half, and the rest has no known cause. That table supplies the V and J calls and clone size; D and trimming were determined from the DNA. For this sample there are approximately 150,000 clones; around 90% appear just once. 5% to 5.5% of the sample rests with the top ten.

The V and J segments used are TRBV11-1 and TRBJ2-2, and TRBD2 aligns with 7 junction nucleotides. The sample consisted of peripheral blood, taken 28 days after the second dose of the MenACWY control vaccine. This sequence was found in an adult who received the MenACWY meningococcal vaccine as a control. The DNA reads as follows: TGTGCCAGCAGTCCGCGACTAGCTTCGAACACCGGGGAGCTGTTTTTT. This yields the protein CASSPRLASNTGELFF.